This TCR beta chain was profiled in a study of shared clonotypes between healthy human individuals. Findings and limits, study-wide: The study generally estimated greater richness for naive than memory subsets.

To note about this clone: Antigen specificity is unknown. Other nucleotide sequences in the sample specify the same CDR3.

CDR1 is LGHNA and CDR2 is YSLEER in the germline V gene. With 0 bases removed from V and 2 bases from J, the gap between germline ends came to 5 bases. The CDR3 is 14 residues long. Clones were read by immunoSEQ multiplex PCR, and TCRdb kept only the in-frame ones, dropping some. The top ten hold about 1.5% of the sample, which has about 980,000 clones, 70% to 85% seen once. The TCR comes from a man aged 18-30 years in good health. The sample comprised memory CD4+ T cells sorted from blood. Subset described: CD45RA-negative fraction. The chain uses TRBV4-3 and TRBJ1-5; D is undetermined. The CDR3: CASSQDGGNQPQHF. The CDR3 bases are TGCGCCAGCAGCCAAGACGGGGGCAATCAGCCCCAGCATTTT.